This entry is about one TCR beta chain. This sample is drawn from a study of T cell changes during pregnancy in multiple sclerosis. Germline assignment: CDR1 SGHAT and CDR2 FQDESV (reference sequence). The ends were cut back, 4 bases at V and 4 bases at J, with 24 bases in the middle. This CDR3 contains 18 residues. Some clones are missing from TCRdb's copy, which holds only in-frame ones; the method was immunoSEQ multiplex PCR. The table includes about 20,000 clones, more than 70% detected once. This clonotype was obtained from a female donor with multiple sclerosis, enrolled in a pregnancy study. The gene calls are TRBV11-1 and TRBJ2-3; D is tentatively TRBD1 or TRBD2 (5 bases each). Material: CD8+ T cells from peripheral blood mononuclear cells, obtained after pregnancy. CDR3 in amino acids: CASSSAENPVVGADTQYF. The CDR3 DNA reads as TGTGCCAGCAGCTCAGCGGAAAACCCTGTCGTAGGGGCAGATACGCAGTATTTT.